The subject of this entry is one TCR beta chain. The target of this receptor is not known. It has no much larger one-base neighbor in the sample; base qualities were not kept. This sample is drawn from a study of PD-1 and CTLA-4 blockade in melanoma (dated by TCRdb to 2020 to 2023). Regarding the complete study: The study compared how PD-1 blockade and CTLA-4 blockade affected the melanoma-reactive CD8 T cell response in patients with melanoma.

A distance of 21 bases separates the germline ends of V and J, which lose 8 bases and 5 bases respectively. Sequences MNHEY (CDR1) and SVGAGI (CDR2) are obtained from the germline V gene. CDR3 length: 15 amino acids, cysteine to phenylalanine. Only the CDR3 DNA is retained, 45 bases long and in frame from the first base. The library was obtained by the immunoSEQ multiplex PCR assay. TCRdb took this table from immuneACCESS and kept in-frame rearrangements with V and J called. Such tables lack part of the clones; where checked against another copy, unresolved V genes explain under half of the gap, and the rest is unexplained. The sample profile shows 15,000 to 20,000 clones; 70% of them were found once. Less than 15% of the sample belongs to the ten largest clones.

The specimen comprised CD8+ T cells from peripheral blood, sampled from a patient given anti-PD-1 treatment. This TCR was sampled from a human donor with melanoma. The rearranged segments are TRBV6-5 and TRBJ1-1; perhaps TRBD1 is the D gene, with 5 bases matching. CDR3 protein: CASRSPRVEGTEAFF. The DNA sequence follows: TGTGCCAGCCGATCCCCCAGGGTTGAGGGAACTGAAGCTTTCTTT.